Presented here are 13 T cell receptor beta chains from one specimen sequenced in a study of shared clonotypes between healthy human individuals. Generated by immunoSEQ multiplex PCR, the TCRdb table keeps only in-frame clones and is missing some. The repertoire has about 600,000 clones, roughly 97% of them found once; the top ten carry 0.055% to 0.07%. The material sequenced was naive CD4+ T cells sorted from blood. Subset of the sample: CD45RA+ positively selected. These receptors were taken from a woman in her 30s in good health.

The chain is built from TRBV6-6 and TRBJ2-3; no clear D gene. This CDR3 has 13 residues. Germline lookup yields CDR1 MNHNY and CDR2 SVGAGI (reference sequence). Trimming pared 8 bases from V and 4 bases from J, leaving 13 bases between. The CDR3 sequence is CASPQRAADTQYF. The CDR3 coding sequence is TGTGCCAGCCCGCAAAGAGCCGCAGATACGCAGTATTTT.

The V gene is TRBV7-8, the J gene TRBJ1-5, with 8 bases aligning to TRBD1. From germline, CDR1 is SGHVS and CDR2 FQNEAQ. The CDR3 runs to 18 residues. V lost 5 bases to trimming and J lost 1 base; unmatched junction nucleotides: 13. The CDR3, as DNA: TGTGCCAGCAGCCTAGGTCGCAGGGGGCTTCTCAGCAATCAGCCCCAGCATTTT. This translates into CASSLGRRGLLSNQPQHF. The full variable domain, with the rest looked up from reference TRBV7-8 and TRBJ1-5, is GAGVSQSPRYKVAKRGQDVALRCDPISGHVSLFWYQQALGQGPEFLTYFQNEAQLDKSGLPSDRFFAERPEGSVSTLKIQRTQQEDSAVYLCASSLGRRGLLSNQPQHFGDGTRLSIL.

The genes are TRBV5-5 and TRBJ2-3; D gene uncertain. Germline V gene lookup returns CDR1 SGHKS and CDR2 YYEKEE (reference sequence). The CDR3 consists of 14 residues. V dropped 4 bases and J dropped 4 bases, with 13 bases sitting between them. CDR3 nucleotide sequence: TGTGCCAGCAGCCTCATCAAGGGTGCAGATACGCAGTATTTT. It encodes CASSLIKGADTQYF.

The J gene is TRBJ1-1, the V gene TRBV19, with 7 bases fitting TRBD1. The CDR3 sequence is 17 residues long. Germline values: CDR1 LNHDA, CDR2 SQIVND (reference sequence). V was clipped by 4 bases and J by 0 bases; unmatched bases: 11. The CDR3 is CASSKGGQSFMNTEAFF. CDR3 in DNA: TGTGCCAGTAGTAAGGGGGGACAGAGTTTCATGAACACTGAAGCTTTCTTT.

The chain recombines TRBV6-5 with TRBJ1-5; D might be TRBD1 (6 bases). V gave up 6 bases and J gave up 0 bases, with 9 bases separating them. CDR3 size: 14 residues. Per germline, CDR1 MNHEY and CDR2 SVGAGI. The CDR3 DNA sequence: TGTGCCAGCAGGAAGGACAGTAGCAATCAGCCCCAGCATTTT. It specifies CASRKDSSNQPQHF.

CDR3 amino acids: CAIGGSGNTDTQYF. The DNA for the CDR3 is TGTGCCATCGGGGGCAGCGGGAACACAGATACGCAGTATTTT. This rearrangement joins TRBV10-3 to TRBJ2-3, with D tentatively TRBD2 (7 bases). The CDR3 has 14 amino acids. Germline assignment: CDR1 ENHRY and CDR2 SYGVKD. V was pared by 8 bases and J by 2 bases, with 14 bases between.

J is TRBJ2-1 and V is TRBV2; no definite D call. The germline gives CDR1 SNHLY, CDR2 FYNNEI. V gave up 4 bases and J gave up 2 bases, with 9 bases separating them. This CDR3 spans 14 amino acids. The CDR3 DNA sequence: TGTGCCAGCAGTGTTCAGGTAACCTACAATGAGCAGTTCTTC. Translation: CASSVQVTYNEQFF.

The CDR3 DNA reads as TGTGCCAGCAGTTTAGAGGGGCCCCAGCATTTT. This gives the protein CASSLEGPQHF. The chain is built from TRBV28 and TRBJ1-5; unclear D gene. Trimming took off 2 bases at V and 9 bases at J, with 5 bases between the two ends. Germline V gene data show CDR1 as MDHEN and CDR2 as SYDVKM. The CDR3 is 11 residues long.

The chain's CDR3 is CASSRGRTGELFF. The CDR3 DNA is TGCGCCAGCAGTCGAGGGAGAACCGGGGAGCTGTTTTTT. The genes are TRBV10-1 and TRBJ2-2; D may be TRBD2 (5 bases). The CDR3 loop spans 13 amino acids. V was shortened by 5 bases and J by 5 bases, with 9 bases between the two germline ends. In germline, CDR1 is WNHNN, CDR2 SYGVQD (reference sequence).

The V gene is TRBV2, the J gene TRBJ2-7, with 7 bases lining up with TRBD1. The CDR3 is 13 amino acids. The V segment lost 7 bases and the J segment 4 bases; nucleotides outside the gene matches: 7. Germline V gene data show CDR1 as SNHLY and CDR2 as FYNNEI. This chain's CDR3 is CASTSQGPYEQYF. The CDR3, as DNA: TGTGCCAGCACCTCACAGGGGCCGTACGAGCAGTACTTC.

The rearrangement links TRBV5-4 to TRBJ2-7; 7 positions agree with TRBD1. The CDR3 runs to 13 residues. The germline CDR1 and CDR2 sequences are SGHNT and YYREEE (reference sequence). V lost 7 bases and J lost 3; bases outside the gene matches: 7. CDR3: CASGDQGDYEQYF. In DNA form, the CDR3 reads TGTGCCAGCGGTGACCAGGGGGACTACGAGCAGTACTTC.

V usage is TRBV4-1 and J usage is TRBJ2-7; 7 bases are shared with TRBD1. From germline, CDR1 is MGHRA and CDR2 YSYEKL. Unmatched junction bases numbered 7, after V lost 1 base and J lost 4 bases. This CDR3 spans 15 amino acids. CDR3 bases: TGCGCCAGCAGCCAAGCTGAGACAGGGAAATACGAGCAGTACTTC. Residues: CASSQAETGKYEQYF.

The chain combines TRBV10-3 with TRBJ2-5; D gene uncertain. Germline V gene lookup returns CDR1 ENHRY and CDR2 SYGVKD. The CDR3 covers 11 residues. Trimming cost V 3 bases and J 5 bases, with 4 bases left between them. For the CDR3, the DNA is TGTGCCATCAGTGACCTTGAGACCCAGTACTTC. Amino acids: CAISDLETQYF.